This T cell receptor (beta chain) was captured in a study of patients and donors after allogeneic stem cell transplantation. The CDR3 runs to 12 residues. Per germline, CDR1 LGHNA and CDR2 YNFKEQ. V lost 0 bases and J lost 5, with 4 bases in between. TCRdb passed the RT-PCR reads through MiXCR, listing each CDR3 protein once. The profile shows 150,000 to 200,000 distinct CDR3 sequences, about 24% of them singletons. The J gene is TRBJ2-5, the V gene TRBV4-2; the D is unclear. What was sequenced was blood, either unsorted or a sorted T cell fraction (not recorded which). The source is a human donor who was either an allogeneic HSCT recipient or a stem cell or donor lymphocyte infusion donor (not recorded which). It is not recorded whose cells these are; they may come from a transplant donor. This CDR3 reads CASSQETETQYF. CDR3 bases: TGTGCCAGCAGCCAAGAAACGGAGACCCAGTACTTC.